This passage covers 18 T cell receptor beta chains from one sample sequenced in a study of tumor and adjacent non-tumor tissue in lung cancer. A modified ARM-PCR protocol with three rounds of nested PCR amplified TCRbeta. In TCRdb, the multiplex PCR reads were re-called with MiXCR into one record per CDR3 protein. The table includes 120,000 or so distinct CDR3 sequences, 66% detected once. The template was RNA from unsorted bulk tissue. Sequenced input: lung tumor tissue. These receptors were obtained from a man aged 25 to 40 with non-small cell lung cancer.

As concerns this clonotype: A much larger clone is a single base away; this may be a read error. The chain carries TRBV29-1 and TRBJ1-1; D is uncertain. The CDR3 covers 14 residues. Germline-derived CDR1 and CDR2 are SQVTM and ANQGSEA. CDR3 residues: CSVEGSIANTVAFF. The CDR3 DNA follows: TGCAGCGTTGAGGGTTCAATAGCGAACACTGTAGCTTTCTTT.

Comments on this clonotype: Just one base apart from a much larger clone, this may be a read error. The V gene is TRBV20-1, the J gene TRBJ1-6; no clear D gene. V was cut by 6 bases and J by 14 bases, with 17 bases left in between. Germline V gives CDR1 DFQATT, CDR2 SNEGSKA (reference sequence). This CDR3 is built from 12 residues. CDR3 coding DNA: TGCAGTGCCCCGCTGACGGCCTGGGCCCTCCACTTT. Protein: CSAPLTAWALHF.

This clonotype was counted a few times. A much bigger clone sits one base away, suggesting this may be a read error. The J gene is TRBJ2-3, the V gene TRBV20-1, with TRBD1 as a possible D gene (6 bases). This CDR3 comprises 14 residues. Germline CDR1 DFQATT, CDR2 SNEGSKA (reference sequence). V lost 5 bases to trimming and J lost 3 bases, with 15 bases between them. The CDR3 nucleotides are TGCAGTGCTTCCATGGGGGCACATACAGATACGCAGTATTTT. Translated: CSASMGAHTDTQYF.

A single count supports this clonotype. V usage is TRBV19 and J usage is TRBJ2-3; D possibly corresponds to TRBD2 (5 bases). The CDR3 has 12 amino acids. Trimming pared 8 bases from V and 4 bases from J, leaving 10 bases between. The germline CDR1 and CDR2 sequences are LNHDA and SQIVND (reference sequence). For the CDR3, the DNA is TGTGCCAGTCTCGGACTCTCAGATACGCAGTATTTT. This translates into CASLGLSDTQYF.

Comments on this clonotype: A read error is possible here, since a much larger clone lies one base away. This sequence joins TRBV29-1 and TRBJ1-1, with 8 bases lining up with TRBD1. This CDR3 is built from 13 residues. CDR1 SQVTM and CDR2 ANQGSEA come from the germline V gene. In DNA form, the CDR3 reads TGCAACGTCGGACAGGGTATGAACACTGAAGCTTTCTTT. Translated: CNVGQGMNTEAFF.

As to this clonotype: This sequence may be a read error, since a much larger clone differs from it by one base. This chain uses TRBV12-3 or TRBV12-4 with TRBJ2-2; D perhaps matches TRBD2 (5 bases). The CDR3 contains 13 residues. V lost 3 bases and J 9 bases, leaving 11 bases between the germline ends. This CDR3 is CASSFGELRELFF. CDR3 DNA sequence: TGTGCCAGCAGTTTTGGGGAGTTGAGGGAGCTGTTTTTT.

In this sample, this clonotype turned up a few times. The chain uses TRBV11-2 and TRBJ2-7, with 8 bases aligning to TRBD2. The CDR3 is 13 amino acids. Losses at the gene ends were 9 bases for V and 4 bases for J; bases not matched to a gene: 8. CDR1 is SGHAT, CDR2 FQNNGV, per germline. Written as DNA, the CDR3 is TGTGCCAGGAGGCCAGCGGGGGCGTACGAGCAGTACTTC. It is translated as CARRPAGAYEQYF.

V and J are TRBV11-3 and TRBJ2-3; D unclear. CDR1 SGHNT and CDR2 YENEEA come from the germline V gene. The CDR3 has 13 amino acids. The CDR3 reads CVGSLEIRDTQYF. The DNA for the CDR3 is TGTGTCGGCAGCTTGGAGATCAGAGATACGCAGTATTTT.

On this clonotype itself: A read error may account for a junction end that differs from germline. The rearrangement uses TRBV11-2 and TRBJ1-2; TRBD1 is a possible D gene (5 bases). The germline V gene encodes CDR1 SGHAT and CDR2 FQNNGV. The CDR3 runs 13 residues. CDR3 DNA sequence: TGTGCCAGCAGCTTAACAGGAGTAAATGACTACGCCTTC. Its protein product is CASSLTGVNDYAF.

Details on this clonotype: This could be a read error, since a much larger clone is one nucleotide away. V gene TRBV6-2 or TRBV6-3 combines with J gene TRBJ1-5; 8 bases agree with TRBD1. CDR1 is MNHEY, CDR2 SVGEGT, per germline. The CDR3 is 15 amino acids. The CDR3 loop is CSSSYLTGGNQPQHF. The CDR3 nucleotides read TGTTCCAGCAGTTACCTGACAGGGGGCAATCAGCCCCAGCATTTT.

Comments on this clonotype: At one end, the junction sequence differs from germline, possibly due to a read error. This rearrangement joins TRBV6-2 or TRBV6-3 to TRBJ1-1, with 7 bases fitting TRBD1. The CDR3 totals 14 residues. Germline V lookup: CDR1 MNHEY, CDR2 SVGEGT. The CDR3 nucleotides read TGCGCCAGCAATTACAGGGGCCGGGAGACTGGAGTTTTCTTT. Its translation is CASNYRGRETGVFF.

This clonotype is categorized as medium-sized. The V call is TRBV20-1, the J call TRBJ1-4; D perhaps matches TRBD1 (6 bases). Germline values: CDR1 DFQATT, CDR2 SNEGSKA (reference sequence). The CDR3 is 13 residues long. V dropped 5 bases and J dropped 9 bases, with 16 bases sitting between them. CDR3: CSASGTLGKKLFF. The CDR3 nucleotides are TGCAGTGCTTCCGGGACACTGGGGAAAAAACTGTTTTTT.

Comments on this clonotype: A much bigger clone sits one base away, suggesting this may be a read error. The chain couples TRBV20-1 to TRBJ2-2; TRBD2 matches 9 bases. From germline, CDR1 is DFQATT and CDR2 SNEGSKA (reference sequence). CDR3 length: 16 residues. V gave up 6 bases and J gave up 2 bases; unmatched junction bases: 10. In nucleotides, the CDR3 is TGCAGTGCCTTCGGGACTAGCTGGGCAAACACCGGGGAGCTGTTTTTT. This gives the protein CSAFGTSWANTGELFF.

CDR3 region: CASTFQGETQYF. DNA for the CDR3: TGTGCCAGCACTTTCCAGGGTGAGACCCAGTACTTC. V is TRBV6-5 and J is TRBJ2-5, with a tentative D call TRBD1 (5 bases). Trimming pared 7 bases from V and 5 bases from J, leaving 11 bases between. The CDR3 is 12 amino acids. Looked up from germline, CDR1 is MNHEY and CDR2 is SVGAGI.

On this clonotype: A single base separates this from a much larger clone, so it may be a read error. The J gene is TRBJ1-6, the V gene TRBV12-3 or TRBV12-4, with no clear D. This CDR3 comprises 15 residues. V was trimmed by 5 bases and J by 6 bases, leaving 14 bases between them. CDR3 sequence reads: CASSAARGFNSPLHF. CDR3 nucleotides: TGTGCCAGCAGTGCCGCGCGAGGTTTTAATTCACCCCTCCACTTT.

This clonotype was counted a single time. A much bigger clone sits one base away, suggesting this may be a read error. This sequence joins TRBV20-1 and TRBJ2-7; possibly TRBD2 for D (6 bases). The length of the CDR3 is 16 residues. The germline CDR1 and CDR2 sequences are DFQATT and SNEGSKA (reference sequence). Trimming took 1 base from V and 2 from J, leaving 18 bases between them. CDR3 protein: CSARARGEVFAYEQYF. CDR3 bases: TGCAGTGCTAGAGCTAGAGGGGAGGTGTTTGCCTACGAGCAGTACTTC.

With regard to this clonotype: Sequence at one end of the junction differs from germline and may be a read error. V is TRBV11-2 and J is TRBJ2-3; 10 bases are shared with TRBD2. Germline values: CDR1 SGHAT, CDR2 FQNNGV. This CDR3 has 16 amino acids. Written as DNA, the CDR3 is TGTACCAGCAGCTCATCTACTAGCGGGAAACTAGATACGCAGTATTTT. As protein: CTSSSSTSGKLDTQYF.

This clonotype turned up a few times. A read error may be the cause here, since a much bigger clone is one base away. The chain recombines TRBV6-2 or TRBV6-3 with TRBJ2-1; no firm D call. Germline V gene sequence: CDR1 MNHEY, CDR2 SVGEGT. The length of the CDR3 is 11 residues. CDR3 protein: CANSYPDEQFF. CDR3 bases: TGTGCCAACAGTTACCCTGATGAGCAGTTCTTC.